What follows is one T cell receptor beta chain and its context. Its matching antigen is unknown. This entry belongs to a study of molecular identifiers for immune sequencing clone quantification. About the research overall: In replicates, RNA from roughly 20,000 or 100,000 naive CD8 cells was split five ways, four sequenced.

TCRdb re-analysed the PCR reads in MiXCR, keeping a single row per CDR3 protein. The sample yields 62,000 or so distinct CDR3 sequences, 15% to 20% seen once. Trimming took 1 base from V and 4 from J, leaving 18 bases between them. There are 17 residues in the CDR3. Germline V CDR1 and CDR2: SGHTA, FQGNSA. Study-wide points: In naive cells, clones above 20 RNA copies held under 1% of molecules, whereas in effector cells they held over 99%. Detectable among some 1 million naive cells, according to reports, was Jurkat TCR RNA spiked in from one cell.

Sequencing libraries of naive CD8 cells derived from around 20,000 to 990,000 sorted cells with 10%, 30% or 50% RNA. The sequenced material came from naive CD8+ T cells from blood, with Jurkat cell RNA spiked in. Specified subset: FACS-sorted CD8+CD4-CCR7+CD45RA+ naive T cells. The chain recombines TRBV7-2 with TRBJ2-3, with D maybe TRBD2 (6 bases). The TCR was taken from a human donor in good health. Some libraries in this study had Jurkat cell RNA spiked in. The CDR3 is CASSLGLGTRNADTQYF. The CDR3 nucleotides read TGTGCCAGCAGCTTAGGTTTAGGGACTCGGAACGCAGATACGCAGTATTTT.